This TCR beta chain comes out of a study of human T cells and chemical hapten exposure. Study context: Patients, mostly women, had alopecia areata, alopecia totalis or alopecia universalis.

Trimming removed 4 bases from V and 10 bases from J, with 23 bases in between. This CDR3 is built from 16 residues. From germline, CDR1 is MGHRA and CDR2 YSYEKL. The time point denotes: patch test 1, 2 weeks after DPC sensitization. Specified treatment: therapeutic diphenylcyclopropenone sensitization with weekly scalp DPC. TCRdb called the RACE reads again in MiXCR, with one record for every CDR3 protein. The table has about 120,000 distinct CDR3 sequences, roughly an eighth seen once; the top ten hold more than 1.3%. This clonotype was seen at least ten times. The sample was whole blood, taken in connection with sensitization to the hapten diphenylcyclopropenone (DPC). This chain links TRBV4-1 with TRBJ2-1; perhaps D is TRBD1 or TRBD2 (6 bases each). This sequence was found in a woman in her 50s with alopecia areata. Some clones in this sample may be carry-over from other donors' samples. In DNA form, the CDR3 reads TGCGCCAGCAGCCCCCAGGTCCGGGGACTGGGGGCGGAGCAGTTCTTC. Protein: CASSPQVRGLGAEQFF.